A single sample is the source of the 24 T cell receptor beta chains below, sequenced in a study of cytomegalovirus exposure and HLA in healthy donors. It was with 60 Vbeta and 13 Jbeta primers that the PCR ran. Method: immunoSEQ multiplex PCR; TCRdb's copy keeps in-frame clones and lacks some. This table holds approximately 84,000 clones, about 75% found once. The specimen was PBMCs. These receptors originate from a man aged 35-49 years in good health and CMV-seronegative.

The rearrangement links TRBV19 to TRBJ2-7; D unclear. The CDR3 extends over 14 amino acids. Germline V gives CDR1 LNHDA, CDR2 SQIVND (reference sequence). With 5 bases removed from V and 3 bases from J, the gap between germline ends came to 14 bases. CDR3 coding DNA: TGTGCCAGTAGTCCCTTAAGCCTCGTCTACGAGCAGTACTTC. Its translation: CASSPLSLVYEQYF.

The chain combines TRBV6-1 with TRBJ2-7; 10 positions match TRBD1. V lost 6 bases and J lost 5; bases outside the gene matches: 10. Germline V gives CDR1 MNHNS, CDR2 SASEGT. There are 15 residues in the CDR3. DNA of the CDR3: TGTGCCAGCAGGGGATCGGGACAGGGGTTCGACGAGCAGTACTTC. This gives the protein CASRGSGQGFDEQYF.

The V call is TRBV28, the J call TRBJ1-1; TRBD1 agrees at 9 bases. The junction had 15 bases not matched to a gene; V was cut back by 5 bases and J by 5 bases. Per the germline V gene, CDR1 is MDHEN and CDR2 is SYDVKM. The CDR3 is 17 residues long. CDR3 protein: CASSQPGQGRRNTEAFF. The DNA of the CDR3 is TGTGCCAGCAGTCAACCCGGACAGGGGCGGCGGAATACTGAAGCTTTCTTT.

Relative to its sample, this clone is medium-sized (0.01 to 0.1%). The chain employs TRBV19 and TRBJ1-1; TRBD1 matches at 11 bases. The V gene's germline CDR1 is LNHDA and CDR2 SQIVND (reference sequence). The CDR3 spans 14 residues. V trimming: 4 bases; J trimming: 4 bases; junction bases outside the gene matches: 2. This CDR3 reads CASSRTGGGTEAFF. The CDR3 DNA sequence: TGTGCCAGTAGTAGGACAGGGGGCGGCACTGAAGCTTTCTTT.

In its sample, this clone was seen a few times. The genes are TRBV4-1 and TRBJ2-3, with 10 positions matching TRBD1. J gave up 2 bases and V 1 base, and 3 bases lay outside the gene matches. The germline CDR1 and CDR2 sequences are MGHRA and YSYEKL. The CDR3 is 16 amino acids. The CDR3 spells CASSQAGTGVTDTQYF. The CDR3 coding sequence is TGCGCCAGCAGCCAAGCCGGGACAGGGGTCACAGATACGCAGTATTTT.

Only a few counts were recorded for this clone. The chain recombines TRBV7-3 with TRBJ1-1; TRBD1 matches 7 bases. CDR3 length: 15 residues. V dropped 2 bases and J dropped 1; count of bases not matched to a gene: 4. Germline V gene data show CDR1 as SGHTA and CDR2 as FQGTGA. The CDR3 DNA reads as TGTGCCAGCAGCTTACTGGGGACAGCGAACACTGAAGCTTTCTTT. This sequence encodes CASSLLGTANTEAFF.

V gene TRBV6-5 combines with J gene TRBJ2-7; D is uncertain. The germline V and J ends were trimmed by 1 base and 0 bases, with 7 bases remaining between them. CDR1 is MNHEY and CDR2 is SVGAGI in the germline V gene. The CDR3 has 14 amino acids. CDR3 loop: CASSYFDSSYEQYF. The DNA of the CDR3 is TGTGCCAGCAGTTACTTCGATAGCTCCTACGAGCAGTACTTC.

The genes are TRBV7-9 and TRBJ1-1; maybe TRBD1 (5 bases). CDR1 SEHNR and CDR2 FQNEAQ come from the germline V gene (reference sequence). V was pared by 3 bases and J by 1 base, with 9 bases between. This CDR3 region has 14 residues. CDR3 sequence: CASSFFGQNTEAFF. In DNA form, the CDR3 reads TGTGCCAGCAGCTTCTTCGGACAGAACACTGAAGCTTTCTTT.

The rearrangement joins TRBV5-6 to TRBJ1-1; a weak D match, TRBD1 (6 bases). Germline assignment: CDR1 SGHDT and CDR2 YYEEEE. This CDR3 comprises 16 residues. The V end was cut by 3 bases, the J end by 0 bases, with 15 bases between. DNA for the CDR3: TGTGCCAGCAGCTCGAACTTCGGGACAATGAACACTGAAGCTTTCTTT. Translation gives CASSSNFGTMNTEAFF.

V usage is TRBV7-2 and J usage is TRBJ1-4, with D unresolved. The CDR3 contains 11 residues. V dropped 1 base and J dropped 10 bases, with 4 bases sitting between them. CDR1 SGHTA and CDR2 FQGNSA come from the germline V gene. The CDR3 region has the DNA TGTGCCAGCAGCTTAGACGGAAAACTGTTTTTT. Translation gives CASSLDGKLFF.

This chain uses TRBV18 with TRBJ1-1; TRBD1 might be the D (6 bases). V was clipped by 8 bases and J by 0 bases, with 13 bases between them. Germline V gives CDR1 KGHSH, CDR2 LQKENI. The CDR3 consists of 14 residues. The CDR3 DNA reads TGTGCCAGCCTAGCGGACAGCTTGAACACTGAAGCTTTCTTT. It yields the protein CASLADSLNTEAFF.

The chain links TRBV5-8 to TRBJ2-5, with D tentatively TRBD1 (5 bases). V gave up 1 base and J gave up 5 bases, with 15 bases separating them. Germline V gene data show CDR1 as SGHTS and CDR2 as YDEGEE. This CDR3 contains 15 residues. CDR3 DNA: TGTGCCAGCAGCTTGTATGGGGCCCTGGGGGAGACCCAGTACTTC. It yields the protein CASSLYGALGETQYF. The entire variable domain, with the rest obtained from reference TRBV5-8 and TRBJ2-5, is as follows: EAGVTQSPTHLIKTRGQQATLRCSPISGHTSVYWYQQALGLGLQFLLWYDEGEERNRGNFPPRFSGRQFPNYSSELNVNALELEDSALYLCASSLYGALGETQYFGPGTRLLVL.

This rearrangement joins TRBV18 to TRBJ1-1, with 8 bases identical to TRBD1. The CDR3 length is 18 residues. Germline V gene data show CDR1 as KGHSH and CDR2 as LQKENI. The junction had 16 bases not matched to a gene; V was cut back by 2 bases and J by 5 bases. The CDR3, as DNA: TGTGCCAGCTCACCAAGGTCTCCGGCAGGGGGCGCTAATACTGAAGCTTTCTTT. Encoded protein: CASSPRSPAGGANTEAFF.

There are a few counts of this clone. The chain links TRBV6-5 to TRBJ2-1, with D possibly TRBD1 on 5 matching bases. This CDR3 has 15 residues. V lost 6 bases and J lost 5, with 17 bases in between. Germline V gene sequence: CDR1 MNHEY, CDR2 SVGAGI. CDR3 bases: TGTGCCAGCAGCCTAGGACAATCGCTTAACAATGAGCAGTTCTTC. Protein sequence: CASSLGQSLNNEQFF.

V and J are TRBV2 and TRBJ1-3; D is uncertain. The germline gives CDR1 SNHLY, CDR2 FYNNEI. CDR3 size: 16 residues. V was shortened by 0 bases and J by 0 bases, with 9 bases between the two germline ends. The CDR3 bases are TGTGCCAGCAGTGAAGCGCCCCCTAGCTCTGGAAACACCATATATTTT. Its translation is CASSEAPPSSGNTIYF.

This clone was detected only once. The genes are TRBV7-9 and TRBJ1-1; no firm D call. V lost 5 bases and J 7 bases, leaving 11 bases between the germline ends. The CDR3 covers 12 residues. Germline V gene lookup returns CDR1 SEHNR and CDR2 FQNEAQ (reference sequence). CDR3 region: CASSDRGGEAFF. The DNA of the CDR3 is TGTGCCAGCAGCGACCGGGGAGGTGAAGCTTTCTTT.

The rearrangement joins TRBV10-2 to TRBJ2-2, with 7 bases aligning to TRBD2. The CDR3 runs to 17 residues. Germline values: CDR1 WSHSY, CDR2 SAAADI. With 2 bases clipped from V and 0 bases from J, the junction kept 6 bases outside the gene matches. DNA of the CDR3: TGCGCCAGCAGTGAGGTGAGAGCGGGGTCGAACACCGGGGAGCTGTTTTTT. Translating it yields CASSEVRAGSNTGELFF.

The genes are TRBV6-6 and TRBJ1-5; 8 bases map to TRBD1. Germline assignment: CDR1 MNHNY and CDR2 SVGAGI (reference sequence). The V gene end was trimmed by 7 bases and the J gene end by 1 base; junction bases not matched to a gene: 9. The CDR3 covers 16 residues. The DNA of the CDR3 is TGTGCCAGCACCCCGCAGGGGGCAGGGAGCAATCAGCCCCAGCATTTT. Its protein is CASTPQGAGSNQPQHF.

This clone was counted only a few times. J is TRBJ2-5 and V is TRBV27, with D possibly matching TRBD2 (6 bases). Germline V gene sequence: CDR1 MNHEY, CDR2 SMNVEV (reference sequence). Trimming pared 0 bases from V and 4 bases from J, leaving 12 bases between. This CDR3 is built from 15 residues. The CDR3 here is CASSLSVAGRETQYF. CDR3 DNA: TGTGCCAGCAGTTTATCGGTGGCGGGGAGAGAGACCCAGTACTTC.

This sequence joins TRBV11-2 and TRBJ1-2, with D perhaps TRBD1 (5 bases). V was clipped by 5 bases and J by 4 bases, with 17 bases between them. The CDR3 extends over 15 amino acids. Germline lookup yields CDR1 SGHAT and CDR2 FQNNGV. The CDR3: CASSPGREAGYGYTF. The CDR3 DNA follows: TGTGCCAGCAGCCCAGGGAGGGAGGCGGGCTATGGCTACACCTTC.

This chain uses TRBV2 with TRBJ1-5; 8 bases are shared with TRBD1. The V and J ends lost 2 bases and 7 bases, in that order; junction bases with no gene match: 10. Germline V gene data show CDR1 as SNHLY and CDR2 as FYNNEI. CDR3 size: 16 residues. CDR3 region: CASSEPRTGRPQPQHF. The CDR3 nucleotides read TGTGCCAGCAGTGAACCCCGGACAGGGAGGCCCCAGCCCCAGCATTTT.

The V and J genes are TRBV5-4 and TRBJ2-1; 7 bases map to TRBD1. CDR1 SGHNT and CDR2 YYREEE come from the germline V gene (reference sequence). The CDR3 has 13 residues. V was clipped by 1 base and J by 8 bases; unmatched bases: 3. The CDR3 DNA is TGTGCCAGCAGCTTGAGGGGGCAATATGAGCAGTTCTTC. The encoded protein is CASSLRGQYEQFF.

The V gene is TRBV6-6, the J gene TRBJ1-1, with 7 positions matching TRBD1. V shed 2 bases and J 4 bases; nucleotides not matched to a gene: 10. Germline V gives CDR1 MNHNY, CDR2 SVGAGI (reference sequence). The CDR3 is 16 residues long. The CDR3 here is CASSYPKGRGFTEAFF. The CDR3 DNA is TGTGCCAGCAGTTACCCGAAGGGCAGGGGGTTCACTGAAGCTTTCTTT.

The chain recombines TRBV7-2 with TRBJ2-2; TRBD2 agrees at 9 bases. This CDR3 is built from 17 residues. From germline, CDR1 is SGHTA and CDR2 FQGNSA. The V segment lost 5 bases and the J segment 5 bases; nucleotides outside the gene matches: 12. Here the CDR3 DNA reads TGTGCCAGCAGCAAACAAGTTCTAGCGGGGAGGACCGGGGAGCTGTTTTTT. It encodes CASSKQVLAGRTGELFF.